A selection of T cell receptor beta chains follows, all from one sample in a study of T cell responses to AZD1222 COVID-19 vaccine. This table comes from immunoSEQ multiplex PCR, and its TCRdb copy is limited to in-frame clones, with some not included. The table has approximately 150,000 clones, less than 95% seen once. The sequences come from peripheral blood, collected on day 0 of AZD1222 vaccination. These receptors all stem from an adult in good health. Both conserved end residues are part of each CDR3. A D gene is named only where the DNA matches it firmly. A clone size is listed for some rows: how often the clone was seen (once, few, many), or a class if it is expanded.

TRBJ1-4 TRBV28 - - CASSFRRGGEKLFF TGTGCCAGCAGTTTTCGCAGGGGAGGTGAAAAACTGTTTTTT
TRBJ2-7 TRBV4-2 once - CASSQEGGRSSYEQYF TGTGCCAGCAGCCAAGAGGGGGGGCGCAGCTCCTACGAGCAGTACTTC
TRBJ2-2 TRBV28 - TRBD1 CASSSKTGGYGGELFF TGTGCCAGCAGCTCTAAGACAGGGGGCTACGGCGGGGAGCTGTTTTTT
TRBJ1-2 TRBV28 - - CASSHPNYGYTF TGTGCCAGCAGTCACCCCAACTATGGCTACACCTTC
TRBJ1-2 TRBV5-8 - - CASSRGGGGLTGGYTF TGTGCCAGCAGCCGGGGGGGTGGGGGCCTCACAGGCGGCTACACCTTC
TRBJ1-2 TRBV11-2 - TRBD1 CASSYGTGNYGYTF TGTGCCAGCAGCTACGGGACAGGGAACTATGGCTACACCTTC
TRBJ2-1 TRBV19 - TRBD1 CASSLGQVSRNEQFF TGTGCCAGTTCCCTAGGACAGGTCTCCAGGAATGAGCAGTTCTTC
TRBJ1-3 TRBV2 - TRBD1 CASTNKGQGRNTIYF TGTGCCAGCACCAACAAGGGACAGGGAAGAAACACCATATATTTT
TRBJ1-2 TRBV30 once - CAWSVPTTRGGYGYTF TGTGCCTGGAGTGTCCCCACCACCAGGGGCGGCTATGGCTACACCTTC
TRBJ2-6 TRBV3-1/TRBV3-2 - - CASGRSGANVLTF TGTGCTTCGGGGCGCTCTGGGGCCAACGTCCTGACTTTC
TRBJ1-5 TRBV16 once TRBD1 CASSQARGRGIYQPQHF TGTGCCAGCAGCCAAGCCAGGGGGCGCGGGATCTATCAGCCCCAGCATTTT
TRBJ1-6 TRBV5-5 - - CASSLDRDSPLHF TGTGCCAGCAGCTTGGACAGGGACTCACCCCTCCACTTT
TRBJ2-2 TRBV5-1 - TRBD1 CASSADRVVGTGELFF TGCGCCAGCAGCGCCGACAGGGTGGTAGGCACCGGGGAGCTGTTTTTT
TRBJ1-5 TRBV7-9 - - CASSSGVGNQPQHF TGTGCCAGCAGCTCCGGGGTTGGCAATCAGCCCCAGCATTTT
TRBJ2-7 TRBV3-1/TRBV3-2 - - CASSQDLQRTPRYF TGTGCCAGCAGCCAAGATCTGCAGCGGACACCCAGGTACTTC
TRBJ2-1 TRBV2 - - CASNRGVGYEQFF TGTGCCAGCAACCGGGGTGTGGGGTATGAGCAGTTCTTC
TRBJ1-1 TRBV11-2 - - CASSYQLRTEAFF TGTGCCAGCAGCTACCAGCTAAGGACTGAAGCTTTCTTT
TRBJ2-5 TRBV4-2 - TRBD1 CASSQEDRQETQYF TGTGCCAGCAGCCAAGAGGACAGGCAAGAGACCCAGTACTTC
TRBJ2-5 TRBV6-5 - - CASSYSTGIRETQYF TGTGCCAGCAGTTACTCGACGGGGATTCGAGAGACCCAGTACTTC
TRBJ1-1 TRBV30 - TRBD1 CAWSPDRGAEAFF TGTGCCTGGAGTCCCGACAGGGGTGCTGAAGCTTTCTTT
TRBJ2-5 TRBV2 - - CASSDRGRNQETQYF TGTGCCAGCAGTGATCGGGGGCGGAACCAAGAGACCCAGTACTTC
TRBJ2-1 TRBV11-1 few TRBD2 CASSLVVREGYNEQFF TGTGCCAGCAGCTTAGTGGTGCGGGAGGGTTACAATGAGCAGTTCTTC
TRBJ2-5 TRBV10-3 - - CAISEGEETQYF TGTGCCATCAGTGAAGGGGAAGAGACCCAGTACTTC
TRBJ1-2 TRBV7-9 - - CASSAGLTSPGYTF TGTGCCAGCAGCGCGGGACTTACGAGCCCTGGCTACACCTTC
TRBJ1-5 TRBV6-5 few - CASSYNDNQPQHF TGTGCCAGCAGTTACAATGACAATCAGCCCCAGCATTTT
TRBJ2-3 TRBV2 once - CASSGPSTDTQYF TGTGCCAGCAGTGGGCCGAGCACAGATACGCAGTATTTT
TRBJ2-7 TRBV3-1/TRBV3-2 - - CASSQAISYEQYF TGTGCCAGCAGCCAAGCGATCAGCTACGAGCAGTACTTC
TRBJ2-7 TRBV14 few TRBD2 CASSQQGLSYEQYF TGTGCCAGCAGCCAACAGGGACTATCCTACGAGCAGTACTTC
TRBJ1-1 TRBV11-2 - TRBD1 CASSLGWTGGFLNTEAFF TGTGCCAGCAGCTTAGGGTGGACAGGGGGCTTTTTGAACACTGAAGCTTTCTTT